These T cell receptor beta chains were read from a single sample in a study of human T cells and chemical hapten exposure. TCRdb ran MiXCR on the RACE reads and lists one entry per CDR3 protein. Of under 150,000 distinct CDR3 sequences in the sample, 9% to 14% were seen once. This sample comprised whole blood, obtained in connection with sensitization to the hapten diphenylcyclopropenone (DPC). Receptors originate from a woman aged 45-60 years with alopecia areata. Some clones in this sample may be carry-over from other donors' samples. CDR3s include the opening cysteine and the closing phenylalanine or tryptophan. A D gene is named only where the DNA matches it firmly. Only part of the rows carry a size: once, few, many, or a class if the clone is expanded.

d_gene,v_gene,abundance,j_gene,CDR3nt,CDR3aa
NA,TRBV20-1,NA,TRBJ1-2,TGCAGTGCTACCTACTCAGGGGATAATGGCTACACCTTC,CSATYSGDNGYTF
TRBD2,TRBV19,few,TRBJ2-3,TGTGCCAGCCGGGGGGAAGGCACAGATACGCAGTATTTT,CASRGEGTDTQYF
NA,TRBV18,many,TRBJ2-7,TGTGCCAGCTCACCACCTAACAGACCGTACGAGCAGTACTTC,CASSPPNRPYEQYF
NA,TRBV3-1,many,TRBJ2-3,TGTGCCAGCAGCCAAGCAGCAGATACGCAGTATTTT,CASSQAADTQYF
NA,TRBV3-1,many,TRBJ1-1,TGTGCCAGCAGCCAAGATAATCGACAGTGGAACACTGAAGCTTTCTTT,CASSQDNRQWNTEAFF
NA,TRBV6-4,many,TRBJ1-2,TGTGCCAGCAGTGACTCACCTAACTATGGCTACACCTTC,CASSDSPNYGYTF
NA,TRBV7-2,few,TRBJ2-3,TGTGCCAGCAGCGAATGGGACTTCACAGATACGCAGTATTTT,CASSEWDFTDTQYF
NA,TRBV6-1,NA,TRBJ2-7,TGTGCCAGCAGCGAGAGCTCCTACGAGCAGTACTTC,CASSESSYEQYF
NA,TRBV28,few,TRBJ2-1,TGTGCCAGCAGTTCAACCGGGACCCGTCAATTCTTC,CASSSTGTRQFF
NA,TRBV3-1,few,TRBJ2-1,TGTGCCAGCAGGCGCACCCGGGGCGGATACAATGAGCAGTTCTTC,CASRRTRGGYNEQFF
NA,TRBV9,NA,TRBJ2-7,TGTGCCAGCAGCGTGCAGGTCATTGGGGAGCAGTACTTC,CASSVQVIGEQYF
TRBD1,TRBV18,NA,TRBJ1-1,TGTGCCAGCTCACCACCGTCAGGGGGGCCTGAAGCTTTCTTT,CASSPPSGGPEAFF
TRBD1,TRBV28,NA,TRBJ2-7,TGTGCCAGCAGTTTAGCGGACAGGCCCGAGCAGTACTTC,CASSLADRPEQYF
NA,TRBV6-5,NA,TRBJ2-7,TGTGCCAGCAGCCAGGGGGGGATAACCTACGAGCAGTACTTC,CASSQGGITYEQYF
TRBD2,TRBV20-1,NA,TRBJ2-3,TGCAGTGCCCCAGGAGCGGGAGTAAGGAACACAGATACGCAGTATTTT,CSAPGAGVRNTDTQYF
TRBD1,TRBV7-6,many,TRBJ2-1,TGTGCCAGCAGCGTTTGGTTGGGACAGGACGGGGGTGAGCAGTTCTTC,CASSVWLGQDGGEQFF
NA,TRBV5-6,many,TRBJ2-5,TGTGCCAGCAGCCTTCCAGGAATTCGGGACACAGAAGAGACCCAGTACTTC,CASSLPGIRDTEETQYF
NA,TRBV29-1,NA,TRBJ2-2,TGCAGCGTTGAGTCGGGACTCGCGAACACCGGGGAGCTGTTTTTT,CSVESGLANTGELFF
TRBD2,TRBV28,NA,TRBJ2-7,TGTGCCAGCACCCTGGGGGGGGTTGAAGTTTACGAGCAGTACTTC,CASTLGGVEVYEQYF
TRBD1,TRBV5-1,NA,TRBJ2-6,TGCGCCAGCAGAGGGACAGGTCTCTCTGGGGCCAACGTCCTGACTTTC,CASRGTGLSGANVLTF
TRBD2,TRBV11-2,NA,TRBJ2-1,TGTGCCAGCAGCTTAAGTATCTTACGGCGGGGGGGTGAGCAGTTCTTC,CASSLSILRRGGEQFF
TRBD1,TRBV20-1,NA,TRBJ1-2,TGCAGCGTGGCCCCGGGACAGGGGGGTCTTGGCTACACCTTC,CSVAPGQGGLGYTF
TRBD1,TRBV6-1,many,TRBJ1-5,TGTGCCAGCAGACGGACAGGGGCCGCGTCCCAGCATTTT,CASRRTGAASQHF
TRBD1,TRBV6-5,NA,TRBJ2-7,TGTGCCAGCAGACCCGACAGGGGACCCTACGAGCAGTACTTC,CASRPDRGPYEQYF
NA,TRBV27,NA,TRBJ2-7,TGTGCCAGCAGTTTATCTGCCTTCTACGAGCAGTACTTC,CASSLSAFYEQYF
NA,TRBV12-3/TRBV12-4,few,TRBJ1-1,TGTGCCAGCAGTTTAGCTGGGAGGGTGAACACTGAAGCTTTCTTT,CASSLAGRVNTEAFF
NA,TRBV20-1,NA,TRBJ2-3,TGCAGCCCCCAGGGCCAAGGAGATACGCAGTATTTT,CSPQGQGDTQYF
NA,TRBV18,many,TRBJ1-5,TGTGCCAGCTCACCAAGTGTAGGAGATCAGCCCCAGCATTTT,CASSPSVGDQPQHF
NA,TRBV4-2,many,TRBJ2-4,TGTGCCAGCAGCCTAACTTTCTCTGTAGCCAAAAACATTCAGTACTTC,CASSLTFSVAKNIQYF
NA,TRBV28,many,TRBJ2-1,NA,CASSSVRGESSYNEQFF
NA,TRBV4-1,NA,TRBJ1-2,TGCGCCAGCAGCCAAGGGGAAGGGGACTATGGCTACACCTTC,CASSQGEGDYGYTF
NA,TRBV6-4,many,TRBJ2-2,TGTGCCAGCAGTAGGCAGAAGAACACCGGGGAGCTGTTTTTT,CASSRQKNTGELFF
TRBD1,TRBV28,many,TRBJ1-6,TGTGCCAGCAGTTCGGGACAGGGGAAGTATTCACCCCTCCACTTT,CASSSGQGKYSPLHF
NA,TRBV20-1,many,TRBJ1-5,TGCAGTGCTACTAGACAGCCTAATCAGCCCCAGCATTTT,CSATRQPNQPQHF
NA,TRBV28,few,TRBJ2-3,TGTGCCAGCAGTTGGTCGAGTGAGCGCGCAGATACGCAGTATTTT,CASSWSSERADTQYF
NA,TRBV28,NA,TRBJ1-6,TGTGCCAGCAGTTCCGTGGAAGGGGTCGGGTCACCCCTCCACTTT,CASSSVEGVGSPLHF
NA,TRBV7-8,few,TRBJ2-1,TGTGCCAGCAGCTTAGCGATGGAGTACAATGAGCAGTTCTTC,CASSLAMEYNEQFF
NA,TRBV11-2,many,TRBJ1-1,TGTGCCAGCAGCTGGGGCATGGAAGCTTTCTTT,CASSWGMEAFF
TRBD1,TRBV7-2,few,TRBJ2-2,TGTGCCAGCAGCGTCGGACAGGGCCGAGTCACCGGGGAGCTGTTTTTT,CASSVGQGRVTGELFF
NA,TRBV6-1,few,TRBJ1-1,TGTGCCAGCAGACCACCCATCGGACAGTCAGACACTGAAGCTTTCTTT,CASRPPIGQSDTEAFF
NA,TRBV7-2,few,TRBJ1-4,TGTGCCAGCAGCGCCTGGAATGAAAAACTGTTTTTT,CASSAWNEKLFF
TRBD1,TRBV7-6,many,TRBJ1-2,TGTGCCAGCAGCCCGGCACAGGGGAACTATGGCTACACCTTC,CASSPAQGNYGYTF
NA,TRBV29-1,NA,TRBJ2-1,TGCAGCGTTGTAGCGAGGTCCTACAATGAGCAGTTCTTC,CSVVARSYNEQFF
NA,TRBV20-1,NA,TRBJ1-5,TGCAGTGCTAGAGAGGGGGCAGGGAGCAATCAGCCCCAGCATTTT,CSAREGAGSNQPQHF
TRBD2,TRBV4-2,NA,TRBJ2-1,TGTGCCAGCAGCCAAGAGATGGGACTAGCGGTACGCCTCTCCTACAATGAGCAGTTCTTC,CASSQEMGLAVRLSYNEQFF
NA,TRBV28,NA,TRBJ2-7,TGTGCCAGCAGTTTAGACCCAAACTACGAGCAGTACTTC,CASSLDPNYEQYF
NA,TRBV10-1,NA,TRBJ2-3,TGCGCCAGCAGTCCTCCGGGGGCCAGCACAGATACGCAGTATTTT,CASSPPGASTDTQYF
TRBD1,TRBV6-2/TRBV6-3,many,TRBJ2-7,TGTGCCAGCAGACGCGACAGGGAGCTCTCCTACGAGCAGTACTTC,CASRRDRELSYEQYF
TRBD1,TRBV20-1,many,TRBJ2-1,TGCAGTGCTTCCCGGGACAGGGGTTACAATGAGCAGTTCTTC,CSASRDRGYNEQFF
NA,TRBV5-1,few,TRBJ1-2,TGCGCCAGCAGCCAGGGATCTAACTATGGCTACACCTTC,CASSQGSNYGYTF
TRBD2,TRBV7-9,many,TRBJ2-1,TGTGCCAGCAGCTTAGTAGGGAGACCGAGCGGGACCAACTACAATGAGCAGTTCTTC,CASSLVGRPSGTNYNEQFF